This T cell receptor beta chain appears in the sequencing data of a study of T cell responses to AZD1222 COVID-19 vaccine (dated by TCRdb to about 2021). Study-level background: AZD1222 recipients with second doses at about 4 weeks or about 12 weeks were pooled, because spike-specific TCR depth and breadth did not differ between schedules. TCR sequencing covered over 230 trial participants: 200 to 220 given two doses of AZD1222 and 26 given two doses of MenACWY control vaccine. Trial participants were enrolled by age into subgroups of 18-55, 56-69 and 70-plus years, and around 140, 26 and 57 TCR-sequenced participants, respectively, were included in these subgroups. Study-wide findings and limitations: Nearly half of unique spike-specific TCRs reportedly recognized epitopes outside regions mutated in the B.1.351 and B.1.1.7 variants. Participants were mostly white British, with more females than males. The authors suggested clonal diversity may have been underestimated. Because no day 14 peak-response samples were available, repertoires were characterized only after the peak T cell response. The whole spike protein was spanned by vaccine-associated CD4 TCRs, and dominant responses were seen in regions 160-218 and 743-854. After two AZD1222 doses, both the breadth and the depth of spike-specific TCRs were significantly higher than at day 0 and than in MenACWY recipients. The 56-69-year group was small, and its depth increase did not reach significance, likely because of low power. Conclusions about previously exposed vaccinees are limited because only a handful of AZD1222 recipients were SARS-CoV-2 seropositive at baseline.

This clone was counted only a few times. The antigen it recognizes is unknown. The input lacks base qualities; no much larger clone sits a single base away. The CDR3 regions of human TCRbeta chains were analyzed by immunosequencing. The original pipeline was this. TCRs in the repertoires were compared against a reference library of SARS-CoV-2-specific TCRs that had been generated with the MIRA antigen-specificity platform. Breadth was defined as the fraction of unique TCRs that were SARS-CoV-2-associated, and depth was defined as the fraction of total T cells that were SARS-CoV-2-associated. Using the MIRA data, each spike-specific TCR was assigned both to the spike region to which the TCR was reactive and to a CD4 or CD8 class. Log10-transformed breadth and depth values were compared by one-way ANOVA with Sidak's multiple comparisons tests. TCRdb mirrors the immuneACCESS table, restricted to in-frame sequences. Some clones are absent from its copies; in checked studies, under half trace to an unresolved V gene, and the reason for the others is unknown. V, J and clone size are those of that table, while D and trimming were read from the DNA. In all, the sample holds about 120,000 clones, and 90% of those were seen once. The top ten constitute approximately 7.6% of the sample.

Counted from cysteine to phenylalanine, this CDR3 has 13 amino acids. The sequence is cut down to CDR3 DNA, 39 bases in frame from base 1. Trimming removed 7 bases from V and 0 bases from J, leaving 8 bases between the germline ends. Taken from the germline V gene (reference sequence), the CDR1 and CDR2 loops are SGHNT and YYREEE. In light of the paper, this sample's time point label describes: baseline before first vaccination. The vaccinee samples were drawn from two UK trials, COV001 and COV002, one of which was a single-blind randomized controlled phase 2/3 trial testing AZD1222 (ChAdOx1 nCoV-19) in healthy adults. For TCRbeta chain sequencing, PBMC samples from trial participants were taken at day 0 and at day 28 after the second dose.

The TCR originated in an adult in good health. Recombination connected TRBV5-4 to TRBJ2-1; the D gene assignment is ambiguous. The sequences come from peripheral blood, collected on day 0 of AZD1222 vaccination. The CDR3 reads as follows: CASREVSYNEQFF. DNA sequence: TGTGCCAGCCGAGAGGTCTCCTACAATGAGCAGTTCTTC.